What follows are 2 T cell receptor beta chains derived from one specimen sequenced in a study of blood T cell repertoires in COVID-19. TCRdb's table, derived via immunoSEQ multiplex PCR, lists solely in-frame clones and lacks some. The data contain 150,000 to 200,000 clones, roughly 83% of them singletons. Material for sequencing was peripheral blood. These receptor sequences come from a woman aged 40 to 50 with COVID-19, enrolled during active disease.

The chain links TRBV25-1 to TRBJ1-2, with a possible D match to TRBD1 (5 bases). Germline CDR1 reads MGHDK; CDR2 reads SYGVNS. The ends were cut back, 5 bases at V and 10 bases at J, with 23 bases in the middle. This CDR3 spans 15 amino acids. The DNA for the CDR3 is TGTGCCAGCAGTAACCTCGGGGGGAAATTCGGCGACTACACCTTC. Protein product: CASSNLGGKFGDYTF.

The V and J genes are TRBV5-1 and TRBJ2-3; the D gene is possibly TRBD2 (6 bases). The CDR3 contains 14 residues. Per germline, CDR1 SGHRS and CDR2 YFSETQ. The V end was cut by 4 bases, the J end by 1 base, with 10 bases between. The CDR3 DNA reads as TGCGCCAGCAGCCGGGACTGGGGCACAGATACGCAGTATTTT. This gives the protein CASSRDWGTDTQYF. The full variable domain, with the rest looked up from reference TRBV5-1 and TRBJ2-3, is KAGVTQTPRYLIKTRGQQVTLSCSPISGHRSVSWYQQTPGQGLQFLFEYFSETQRNKGNFPGRFSGRQFSNSRSEMNVSTLELGDSALYLCASSRDWGTDTQYFGPGTRLTVL.